The rows below give T cell receptor beta chains drawn from one sample of a study of OX40 agonist ivuxolimab in advanced cancers. TCRdb's table, derived via immunoSEQ multiplex PCR, lists solely in-frame clones and lacks some. The table shows 72,000 or so clones, with 88% occurring only once. The sample in question was CD4+ or CD8+ T cells sorted from blood, obtained in a trial of the OX40 agonist ivuxolimab. These TCRs come from an adult with an advanced solid tumor such as melanoma, head and neck, liver or kidney cancer. CDR3s include the opening cysteine and the closing phenylalanine or tryptophan. The D gene is left open where the match is weak. Clone size, where shown, is once, few, many, or a class for clones that have expanded.

few,TRBV7-2,TRBD2,TRBJ2-7,CASSFLAGGIYEQYF,TGTGCCAGCAGCTTTCTAGCGGGGGGAATCTACGAGCAGTACTTC
-,TRBV7-8,-,TRBJ1-4,CASSDPGRGIGGFDEKLFF,TGTGCCAGCAGCGACCCAGGCCGCGGAATAGGCGGTTTCGATGAAAAACTGTTTTTT
-,TRBV6-6,-,TRBJ2-5,CASSFGERQETQYF,TGTGCCAGCAGTTTTGGGGAGAGGCAAGAGACCCAGTACTTC
-,TRBV5-6,-,TRBJ2-7,CASSLKYEQYF,TGTGCCAGCAGCTTGAAGTACGAGCAGTACTTC
-,TRBV7-6,-,TRBJ1-4,CASSDMQGNNEKLFF,TGTGCCAGCAGCGATATGCAGGGGAATAATGAAAAACTGTTTTTT
-,TRBV30,TRBD1,TRBJ1-1,CAWGGGEGTEAFF,TGTGCCTGGGGAGGGGGCGAGGGCACTGAAGCTTTCTTT
-,TRBV7-2,TRBD2,TRBJ2-7,CASSPRRGAAYEQYF,TGTGCCAGCAGCCCCAGGCGGGGGGCGGCCTACGAGCAGTACTTC
once,TRBV4-2,TRBD2,TRBJ2-1,CASSQKREGFSYNEQFF,TGTGCCAGCAGCCAGAAGCGGGAGGGCTTTTCCTACAATGAGCAGTTCTTC
-,TRBV6-5,-,TRBJ2-2,CASSYQVNTGELFF,TGTGCCAGCAGTTACCAAGTCAACACCGGGGAGCTGTTTTTT
-,TRBV6-1,-,TRBJ2-7,CASVEGRSYEQYF,TGTGCCAGCGTGGAGGGGCGGTCCTACGAGCAGTACTTC
-,TRBV5-1,-,TRBJ1-3,CASSLRDTVPGNTIYF,TGCGCCAGCAGCTTGCGGGACACAGTACCTGGAAACACCATATATTTT
-,TRBV7-2,-,TRBJ2-5,CASSLALMVGLGEAQYF,TGTGCCAGCAGCCTAGCGCTAATGGTGGGACTCGGGGAGGCCCAGTACTTC
-,TRBV14,-,TRBJ1-1,CASSSWTVAYTEAFF,TGTGCCAGCAGCAGTTGGACAGTTGCTTATACTGAAGCTTTCTTT
-,TRBV6-5,TRBD2,TRBJ2-5,CASSETPGEGTQYF,TGTGCCAGCAGTGAAACCCCGGGGGAGGGGACCCAGTACTTC
-,TRBV7-2,TRBD2,TRBJ2-5,CASSLGGGGSQETQYF,TGTGCCAGCAGCTTAGGGGGCGGGGGAAGCCAAGAGACCCAGTACTTC
-,TRBV18,TRBD2,TRBJ2-2,CASSPRTSGASGELFF,TGTGCCAGCTCACCAAGGACTAGCGGGGCGTCCGGGGAGCTGTTTTTT
-,TRBV6-6,TRBD2,TRBJ2-3,CASRLAGADTQYF,TGTGCCAGCAGGCTAGCGGGAGCAGATACGCAGTATTTT
-,TRBV5-6,-,TRBJ1-1,CASCRTDLNTEAFF,TGTGCCAGCTGCCGGACAGACCTGAACACTGAAGCTTTCTTT
-,TRBV7-2,-,TRBJ2-2,CASSLVSSSGELFF,TGTGCCAGCAGCTTAGTTTCTAGCTCCGGGGAGCTGTTTTTT
-,TRBV10-1,-,TRBJ2-2,CASTLGAGSVTGELFF,TGCGCCAGCACCCTGGGGGCAGGGTCGGTCACCGGGGAGCTGTTTTTT
-,TRBV5-5,-,TRBJ2-1,CASSLGQVYNEQFF,TGTGCCAGCAGCTTGGGACAGGTTTACAATGAGCAGTTCTTC
-,TRBV5-4,TRBD2,TRBJ2-1,CASSLVGGGYNEQFF,TGTGCCAGCAGCTTGGTTGGCGGGGGCTACAATGAGCAGTTCTTC
-,TRBV6-6,-,TRBJ2-7,CASSTPGNSYEQYF,TGTGCCAGCAGTACGCCGGGAAACTCCTACGAGCAGTACTTC
once,TRBV21-1,-,TRBJ1-1,CASANGQGILHTEAFF,TGTGCCAGCGCGAACGGGCAGGGTATCTTGCACACTGAAGCTTTCTTT
-,TRBV11-2,-,TRBJ1-4,CASSLDRSLEKLFF,TGTGCCAGCAGCTTAGATCGGTCGCTAGAAAAACTGTTTTTT
-,TRBV7-3,-,TRBJ2-5,CASSRGNQETQYF,TGTGCCAGCAGCCGGGGGAACCAAGAGACCCAGTACTTC
-,TRBV15,TRBD2,TRBJ2-3,CATSRRNSGGSTDTQYF,TGTGCCACCAGCAGAAGGAATAGCGGGGGGAGCACAGATACGCAGTATTTT
-,TRBV7-2,TRBD2,TRBJ2-7,CASSLALAGLPHQYF,TGTGCCAGCAGCTTAGCGCTAGCGGGGCTTCCCCACCAGTACTTC
once,TRBV4-3,-,TRBJ2-3,CASSQGLLTDTQYF,TGCGCCAGCAGCCAGGGCCTACTCACAGATACGCAGTATTTT
-,TRBV7-2,-,TRBJ1-1,CASSLAGGQVVGKTEAFF,TGTGCCAGCAGCTTAGCGGGGGGTCAGGTTGTGGGAAAGACTGAAGCTTTCTTT
-,TRBV9,-,TRBJ2-6,CASSVDGYSGANVLTF,TGTGCCAGCAGCGTAGATGGGTACTCTGGGGCCAACGTCCTGACTTTC
-,TRBV7-2,-,TRBJ2-1,CASSRDLEAHEQFF,TGTGCCAGCAGCCGGGACTTAGAAGCCCATGAGCAGTTCTTC
-,TRBV11-1,TRBD2,TRBJ2-6,CASSLTSAGSGANVLTF,TGTGCCAGCAGCCTCACTAGCGCGGGCTCTGGGGCCAACGTCCTGACTTTC
-,TRBV6-1,-,TRBJ2-1,CASSLSTNSYNEQFF,TGTGCCAGCAGTTTGAGCACAAACTCCTACAATGAGCAGTTCTTC
-,TRBV9,-,TRBJ2-7,CASSACSWRGSYEQYF,TGTGCCAGCAGCGCCTGTTCCTGGCGGGGCTCCTACGAGCAGTACTTC
-,TRBV5-6,-,TRBJ1-3,CASSLAQVSGNTIYF,TGTGCCAGCAGCTTGGCCCAGGTCTCTGGAAACACCATATATTTT
-,TRBV5-5,-,TRBJ1-1,CASSWGVLDTEAFF,TGTGCCAGCAGCTGGGGTGTATTGGACACTGAAGCTTTCTTT
-,TRBV28,TRBD1,TRBJ2-7,CASSSSGTGGGYEQYF,TGTGCCAGCAGTTCGTCCGGGACAGGTGGAGGCTACGAGCAGTACTTC
-,TRBV7-2,-,TRBJ2-3,CASSLGPGPFTDTQYF,TGTGCCAGCAGCTTAGGTCCGGGACCTTTCACAGATACGCAGTATTTT
-,TRBV5-1,-,TRBJ1-2,CASSLGGTNYGYTF,TGCGCCAGCAGCTTGGGGGGGACTAACTATGGCTACACCTTC
once,TRBV29-1,-,TRBJ2-7,CSVEEDRAPYEQYF,TGCAGCGTTGAAGAGGACCGGGCCCCCTACGAGCAGTACTTC
-,TRBV7-2,TRBD2,TRBJ2-1,CASRGSGTSGMNEQFF,TGTGCCAGCAGGGGTTCCGGGACTAGCGGGATGAATGAGCAGTTCTTC
-,TRBV6-5,-,TRBJ1-2,CASNATYPRYGYTF,TGTGCCAGCAACGCGACGTACCCTCGCTATGGCTACACCTTC
-,TRBV9,-,TRBJ1-2,CASSVGGGVGYGYTF,TGTGCCAGCAGCGTAGGTGGAGGAGTCGGCTATGGCTACACCTTC
-,TRBV29-1,-,TRBJ1-4,CSVAPMGGQNEKLFF,TGCAGCGTTGCCCCAATGGGGGGGCAGAATGAAAAACTGTTTTTT
-,TRBV7-2,TRBD2,TRBJ2-3,CASSLRTSGTMKGTQYF,TGTGCCAGCAGCTTACGGACTAGCGGGACCATGAAGGGTACGCAGTATTTT
-,TRBV5-4,-,TRBJ1-1,CASCRTDLNTEAFF,TGTGCCAGCTGCCGGACAGACCTGAACACTGAAGCTTTCTTT
-,TRBV2,-,TRBJ1-2,CASSEAGLGYTF,TGTGCCAGCAGTGAAGCAGGGTTGGGCTACACCTTC
-,TRBV9,TRBD2,TRBJ2-7,CASSPGGGRNEQYF,TGTGCCAGCAGCCCCGGGGGAGGGCGAAACGAGCAGTACTTC
-,TRBV2,-,TRBJ1-5,CASSPGSNQPQHF,TGTGCCAGCAGTCCAGGTAGCAATCAGCCCCAGCATTTT
-,TRBV2,TRBD1,TRBJ1-4,CASSDRPHRELFF,TGTGCCAGCTCGGACAGGCCCCATCGGGAACTGTTTTTT
-,TRBV7-4,-,TRBJ1-2,CASSLWQYGYTF,TGTGCCAGCAGCTTATGGCAATATGGCTACACCTTC
-,TRBV9,-,TRBJ1-5,CASSVVWGPYSNQPQHF,TGTGCCAGCAGCGTAGTATGGGGACCGTATAGCAATCAGCCCCAGCATTTT
medium-sized,TRBV2,TRBD1,TRBJ1-5,CASRPHRGPGNQPQHF,TGTGCCAGCAGGCCTCACAGGGGGCCGGGCAATCAGCCCCAGCATTTT
once,TRBV9,-,TRBJ1-3,CASSPQGTGNTIYF,TGTGCCAGCAGCCCACAGGGAACTGGAAACACCATATATTTT